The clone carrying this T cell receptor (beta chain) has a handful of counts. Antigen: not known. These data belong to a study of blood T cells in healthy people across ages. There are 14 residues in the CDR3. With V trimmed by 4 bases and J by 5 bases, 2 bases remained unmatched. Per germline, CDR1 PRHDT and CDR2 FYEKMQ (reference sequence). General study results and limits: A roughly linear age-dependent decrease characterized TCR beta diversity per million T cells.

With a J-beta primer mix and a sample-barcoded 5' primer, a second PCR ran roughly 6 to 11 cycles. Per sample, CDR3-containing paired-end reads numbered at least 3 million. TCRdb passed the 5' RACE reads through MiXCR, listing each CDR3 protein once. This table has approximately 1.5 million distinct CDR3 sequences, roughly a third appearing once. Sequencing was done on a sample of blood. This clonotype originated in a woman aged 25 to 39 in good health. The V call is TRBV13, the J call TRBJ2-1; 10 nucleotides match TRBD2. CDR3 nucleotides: TGTGCCAGCAGCTCTGGGACTAGCGACAATGAGCAGTTCTTC. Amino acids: CASSSGTSDNEQFF.